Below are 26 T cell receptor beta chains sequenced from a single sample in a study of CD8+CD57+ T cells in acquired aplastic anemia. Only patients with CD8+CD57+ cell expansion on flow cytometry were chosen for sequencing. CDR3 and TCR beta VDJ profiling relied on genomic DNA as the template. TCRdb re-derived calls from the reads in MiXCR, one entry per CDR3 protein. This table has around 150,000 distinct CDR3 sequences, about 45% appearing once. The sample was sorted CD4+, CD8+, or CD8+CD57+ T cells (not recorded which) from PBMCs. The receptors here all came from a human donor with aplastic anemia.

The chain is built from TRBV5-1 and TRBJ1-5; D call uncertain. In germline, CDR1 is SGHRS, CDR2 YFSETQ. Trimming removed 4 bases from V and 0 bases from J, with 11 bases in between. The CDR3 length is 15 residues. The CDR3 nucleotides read TGCGCCAGCAGCCCGAGGCCAGATAGCAATCAGCCCCAGCATTTT. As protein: CASSPRPDSNQPQHF. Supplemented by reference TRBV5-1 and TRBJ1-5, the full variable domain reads KAGVTQTPRYLIKTRGQQVTLSCSPISGHRSVSWYQQTPGQGLQFLFEYFSETQRNKGNFPGRFSGRQFSNSRSEMNVSTLELGDSALYLCASSPRPDSNQPQHFGDGTRLSIL.

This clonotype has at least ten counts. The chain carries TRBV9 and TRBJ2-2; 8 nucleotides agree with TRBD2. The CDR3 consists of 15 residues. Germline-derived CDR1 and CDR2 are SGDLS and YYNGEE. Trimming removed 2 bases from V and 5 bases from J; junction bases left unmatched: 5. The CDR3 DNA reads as TGTGCCAGCAGCGTGCCAGCGGGAGCTACCGGGGAGCTGTTTTTT. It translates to CASSVPAGATGELFF.

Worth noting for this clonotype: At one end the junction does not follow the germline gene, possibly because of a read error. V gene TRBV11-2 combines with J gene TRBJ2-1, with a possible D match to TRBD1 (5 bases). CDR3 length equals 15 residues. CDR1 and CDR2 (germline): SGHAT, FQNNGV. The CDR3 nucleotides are TGTGCCAGCAGCCCCGCCGAGACAGCCTACGATGAGCAGCTCTTC. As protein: CASSPAETAYDEQLF. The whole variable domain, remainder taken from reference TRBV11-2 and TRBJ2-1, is EAGVAQSPRYKIIEKRQSVAFWCNPISGHATLYWYQQILGQGPKLLIQFQNNGVVDDSQLPKDRFSAERLKGVDSTLKIQPAKLEDSAVYLCASSPAETAYDEQLFGPGTRLTVL.

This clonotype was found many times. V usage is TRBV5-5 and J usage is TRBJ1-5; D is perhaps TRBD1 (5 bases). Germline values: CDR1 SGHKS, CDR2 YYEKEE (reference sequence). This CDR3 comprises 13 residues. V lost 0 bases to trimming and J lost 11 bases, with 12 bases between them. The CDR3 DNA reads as TGTGCCAGCAGCTTGGACAGCCAAGGGGCCCAGCATTTT. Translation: CASSLDSQGAQHF. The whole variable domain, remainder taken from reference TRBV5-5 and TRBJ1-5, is DAGVTQSPTHLIKTRGQQVTLRCSPISGHKSVSWYQQVLGQGPQFIFQYYEKEERGRGNFPDRFSARQFPNYSSELNVNALLLGDSALYLCASSLDSQGAQHFGDGTRLSIL.

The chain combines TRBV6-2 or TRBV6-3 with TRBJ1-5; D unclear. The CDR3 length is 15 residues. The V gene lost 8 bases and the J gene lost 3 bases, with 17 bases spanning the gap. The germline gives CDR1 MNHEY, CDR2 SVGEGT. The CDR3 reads CASGRRQTANQPQHF. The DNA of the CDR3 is TGTGCCAGCGGTCGTCGACAAACTGCCAATCAGCCCCAGCATTTT.

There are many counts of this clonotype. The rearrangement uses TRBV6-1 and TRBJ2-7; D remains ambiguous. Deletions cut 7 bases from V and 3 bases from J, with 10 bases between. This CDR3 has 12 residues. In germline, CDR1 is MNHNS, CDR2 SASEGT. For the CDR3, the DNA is TGTGCCAGCACATCCATTAGCTACGAGCAGTACTTC. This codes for CASTSISYEQYF.

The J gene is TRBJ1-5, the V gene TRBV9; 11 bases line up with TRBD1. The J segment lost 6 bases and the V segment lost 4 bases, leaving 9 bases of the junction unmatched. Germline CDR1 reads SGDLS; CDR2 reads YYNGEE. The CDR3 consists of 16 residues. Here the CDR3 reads CASSILTGTGGQPQHF. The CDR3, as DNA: TGTGCCAGCAGCATTCTGACCGGGACAGGGGGTCAGCCCCAGCATTTT.

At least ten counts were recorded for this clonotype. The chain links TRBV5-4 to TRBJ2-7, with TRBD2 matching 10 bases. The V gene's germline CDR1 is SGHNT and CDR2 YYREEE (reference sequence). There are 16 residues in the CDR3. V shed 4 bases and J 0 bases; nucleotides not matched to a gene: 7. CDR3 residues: CASSGTSGDISYEQYF. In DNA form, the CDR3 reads TGTGCCAGCAGCGGTACTAGCGGGGACATCTCCTACGAGCAGTACTTC.

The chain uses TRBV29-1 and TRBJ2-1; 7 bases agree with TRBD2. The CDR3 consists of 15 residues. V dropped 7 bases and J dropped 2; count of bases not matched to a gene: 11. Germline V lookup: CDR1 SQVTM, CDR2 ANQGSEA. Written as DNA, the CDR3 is TGCAGCGCGCGTCCGAGCGCGGGAGCCTACAATGAGCAGTTCTTC. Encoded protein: CSARPSAGAYNEQFF.

DNA for the CDR3: TGTGCCGGAGGGACAGGAATATATGGCTACACCTTC. Translating gives CAGGTGIYGYTF. V gene TRBV2 combines with J gene TRBJ1-2; 8 nucleotides match TRBD1. Germline V CDR1 and CDR2: SNHLY, FYNNEI. V lost 11 bases, J lost 5 bases, and 7 bases stayed unmatched. The CDR3 sequence is 12 residues long. Full variable domain (rest looked up from reference TRBV2 and TRBJ1-2): EPEVTQTPSHQVTQMGQEVILRCVPISNHLYFYWYRQILGQKVEFLVSFYNNEISEKSEIFDDQFSVERPDGSNFTLKIRSTKLEDSAMYFCAGGTGIYGYTFGSGTRLTVV.

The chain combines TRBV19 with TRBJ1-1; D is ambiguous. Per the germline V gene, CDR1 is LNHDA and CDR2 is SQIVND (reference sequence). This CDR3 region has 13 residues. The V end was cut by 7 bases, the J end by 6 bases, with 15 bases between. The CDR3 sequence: CASTDWVWAEAFF. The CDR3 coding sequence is TGTGCCAGTACCGACTGGGTGTGGGCTGAAGCTTTCTTT. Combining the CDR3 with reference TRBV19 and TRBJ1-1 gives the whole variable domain DGGITQSPKYLFRKEGQNVTLSCEQNLNHDAMYWYRQDPGQGLRLIYYSQIVNDFQKGDIAEGYSVSREKKESFPLTVTSAQKNPTAFYLCASTDWVWAEAFFGQGTRLTVV.

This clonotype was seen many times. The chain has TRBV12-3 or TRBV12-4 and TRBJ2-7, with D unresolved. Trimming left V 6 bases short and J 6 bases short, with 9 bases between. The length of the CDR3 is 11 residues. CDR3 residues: CASSRVGEQYF. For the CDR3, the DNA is TGTGCCAGCAGCCGAGTCGGCGAGCAGTACTTC.

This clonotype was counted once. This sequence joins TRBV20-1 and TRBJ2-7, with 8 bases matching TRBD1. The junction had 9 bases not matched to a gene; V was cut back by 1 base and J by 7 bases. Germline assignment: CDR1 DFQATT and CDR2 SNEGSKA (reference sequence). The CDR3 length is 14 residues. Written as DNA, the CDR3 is TGCAGTGCTAGAGTCGGACAGGGAACGGGAGAGCAGTACTTC. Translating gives CSARVGQGTGEQYF.

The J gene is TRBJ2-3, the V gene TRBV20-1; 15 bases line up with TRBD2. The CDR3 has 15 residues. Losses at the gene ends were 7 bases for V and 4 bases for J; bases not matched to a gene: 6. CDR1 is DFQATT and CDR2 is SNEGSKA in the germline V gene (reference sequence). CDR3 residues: CSDRGLAGGPDTQYF. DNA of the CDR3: TGCAGTGACCGGGGACTAGCGGGAGGCCCAGATACGCAGTATTTT.

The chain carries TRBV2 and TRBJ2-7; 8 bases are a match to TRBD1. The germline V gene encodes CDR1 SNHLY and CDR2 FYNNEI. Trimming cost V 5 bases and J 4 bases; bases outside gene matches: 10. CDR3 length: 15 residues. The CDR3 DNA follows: TGTGCCAGCAGTCGACAGAGGACAGGGTCGTACGAGCAGTACTTC. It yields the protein CASSRQRTGSYEQYF. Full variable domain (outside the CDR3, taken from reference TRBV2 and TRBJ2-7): EPEVTQTPSHQVTQMGQEVILRCVPISNHLYFYWYRQILGQKVEFLVSFYNNEISEKSEIFDDQFSVERPDGSNFTLKIRSTKLEDSAMYFCASSRQRTGSYEQYFGPGTRLTVT.

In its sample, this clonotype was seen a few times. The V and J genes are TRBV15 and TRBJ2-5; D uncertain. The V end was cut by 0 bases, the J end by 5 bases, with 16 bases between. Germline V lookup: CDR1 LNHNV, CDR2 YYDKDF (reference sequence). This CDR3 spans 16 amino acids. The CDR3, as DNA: TGTGCCACCAGCAGAGATTACAGCATCCACGGGGAGACCCAGTACTTC. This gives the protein CATSRDYSIHGETQYF.

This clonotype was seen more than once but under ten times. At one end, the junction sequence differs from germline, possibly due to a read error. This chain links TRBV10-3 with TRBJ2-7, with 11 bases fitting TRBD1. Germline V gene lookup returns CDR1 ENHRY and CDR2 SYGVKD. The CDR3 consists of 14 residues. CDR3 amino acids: CASSYGTGGYEQYF. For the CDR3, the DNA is TGTGCCAGCAGTTATGGGACAGGGGGCTACGAGCAGTACTTC.

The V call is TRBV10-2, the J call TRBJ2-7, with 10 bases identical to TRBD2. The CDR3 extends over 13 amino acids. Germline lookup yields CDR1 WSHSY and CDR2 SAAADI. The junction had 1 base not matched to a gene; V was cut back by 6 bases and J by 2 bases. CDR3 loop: CASRLAGTYEQYF. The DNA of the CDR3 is TGCGCCAGCAGACTAGCGGGAACCTACGAGCAGTACTTC.

The CDR3 DNA reads as TGTGCCAGCAGCGTAGGCCCCTCCTACGAGCAGTACTTC. Its translation is CASSVGPSYEQYF. V gene TRBV2 combines with J gene TRBJ2-7; D call uncertain. This CDR3 is 13 amino acids long. Trimming removed 6 bases at V and 0 bases at J, with 9 bases between. The germline CDR1 and CDR2 sequences are SNHLY and FYNNEI.

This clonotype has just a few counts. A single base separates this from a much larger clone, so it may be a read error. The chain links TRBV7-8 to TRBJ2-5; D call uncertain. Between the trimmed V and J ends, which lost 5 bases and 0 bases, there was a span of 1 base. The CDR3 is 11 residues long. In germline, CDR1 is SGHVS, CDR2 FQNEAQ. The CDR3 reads CASSNQETQYF. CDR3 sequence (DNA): TGTGCCAGCAGCAACCAAGAGACCCAGTACTTC.

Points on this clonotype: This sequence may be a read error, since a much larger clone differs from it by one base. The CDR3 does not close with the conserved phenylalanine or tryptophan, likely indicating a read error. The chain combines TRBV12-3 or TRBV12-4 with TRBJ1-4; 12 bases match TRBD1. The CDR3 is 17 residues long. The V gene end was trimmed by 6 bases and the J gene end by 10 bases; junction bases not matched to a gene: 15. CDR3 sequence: CASSPRDGTGGAGKLFL. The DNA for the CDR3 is TGTGCCAGCAGCCCCCGGGATGGGACAGGGGGCGCGGGAAAACTGTTTTTA.

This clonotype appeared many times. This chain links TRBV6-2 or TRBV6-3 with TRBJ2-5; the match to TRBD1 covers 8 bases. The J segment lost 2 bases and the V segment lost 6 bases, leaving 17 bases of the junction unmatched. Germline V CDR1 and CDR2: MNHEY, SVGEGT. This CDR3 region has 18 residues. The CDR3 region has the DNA TGTGCCAGCAGAAGGTTCTCCACATCGACAGGGGTACAAGAGACCCAGTACTTC. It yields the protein CASRRFSTSTGVQETQYF.

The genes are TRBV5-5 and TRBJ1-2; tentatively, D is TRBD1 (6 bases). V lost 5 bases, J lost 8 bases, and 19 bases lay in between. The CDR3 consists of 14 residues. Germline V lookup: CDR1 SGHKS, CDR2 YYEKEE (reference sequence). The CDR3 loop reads CASRQDSLPQGYTF. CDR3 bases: TGTGCCAGCAGACAGGACAGCCTTCCTCAAGGCTACACCTTC.

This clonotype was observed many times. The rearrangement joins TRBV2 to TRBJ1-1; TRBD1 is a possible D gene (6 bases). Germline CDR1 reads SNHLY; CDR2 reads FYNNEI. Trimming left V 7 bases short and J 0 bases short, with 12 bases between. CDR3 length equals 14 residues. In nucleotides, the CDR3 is TGTGCCAGCACCGCCGGGACATTGAACACTGAAGCTTTCTTT. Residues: CASTAGTLNTEAFF. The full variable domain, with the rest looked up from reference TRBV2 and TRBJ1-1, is EPEVTQTPSHQVTQMGQEVILRCVPISNHLYFYWYRQILGQKVEFLVSFYNNEISEKSEIFDDQFSVERPDGSNFTLKIRSTKLEDSAMYFCASTAGTLNTEAFFGQGTRLTVV.

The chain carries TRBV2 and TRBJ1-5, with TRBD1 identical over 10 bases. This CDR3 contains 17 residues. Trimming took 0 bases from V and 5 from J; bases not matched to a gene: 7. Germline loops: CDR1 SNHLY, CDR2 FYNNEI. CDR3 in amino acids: CASSEAPGTGAHQPQHF. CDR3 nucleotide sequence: TGTGCCAGCAGTGAAGCACCCGGGACAGGGGCACATCAGCCCCAGCATTTT.

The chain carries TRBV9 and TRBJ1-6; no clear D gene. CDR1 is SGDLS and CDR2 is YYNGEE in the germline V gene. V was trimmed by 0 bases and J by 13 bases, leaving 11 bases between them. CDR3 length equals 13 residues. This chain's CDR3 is CASSVAGGTPLHF. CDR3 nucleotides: TGTGCCAGCAGCGTAGCTGGTGGAACTCCCCTCCACTTT. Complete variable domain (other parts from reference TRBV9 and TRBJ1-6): DSGVTQTPKHLITATGQRVTLRCSPRSGDLSVYWYQQSLDQGLQFLIQYYNGEERAKGNILERFSAQQFPDLHSELNLSSLELGDSALYFCASSVAGGTPLHFGNGTRLTVT.